Listed below are T cell receptor beta chains from one sample, sequenced in a study of blood T cells in healthy people across ages. TCRdb ran MiXCR on the 5' RACE reads and lists one entry per CDR3 protein. Among about 640,000 distinct CDR3 sequences listed, roughly 53% were seen once. The material sequenced was blood. The receptor source for this set is a man in his sixties in good health. CDR3s include the opening cysteine and the closing phenylalanine or tryptophan. D genes are given only for firm matches. Size values are once, few and many counts, or a class for expanded clones, and some rows have none.

clone_size	d_call	v_call	j_call	cdr3_aa	cdr3_nt
many	NA	TRBV29-1	TRBJ2-7	CSVGNTWGEQYF	TGCAGCGTTGGGAACACATGGGGAGAGCAGTACTTC
few	NA	TRBV20-1	TRBJ2-1	CSAAIWGADEQFF	TGCAGTGCGGCGATCTGGGGGGCGGATGAGCAGTTCTTC
once	NA	TRBV10-3	TRBJ1-5	CAISEGQAGQPQHF	TGTGCCATCAGTGAGGGGCAGGCTGGTCAGCCCCAGCATTTT
NA	NA	TRBV15	TRBJ1-5	CATSRELGHRDLIGNQPQHF	TGTGCCACCAGCAGAGAGTTAGGCCACAGGGATTTGATTGGCAATCAGCCCCAGCATTTT
NA	NA	TRBV20-1	TRBJ1-1	CSARSGGAGTEAFF	TGCAGTGCTAGGAGCGGGGGCGCAGGGACTGAAGCTTTCTTT
once	NA	TRBV28	TRBJ1-2	CATGPAAKDANGYTF	TGTGCCACCGGACCGGCGGCCAAGGACGCGAATGGCTACACCTTC
NA	TRBD2	TRBV29-1	TRBJ2-3	CSVESGVQDTQYF	TGCAGCGTTGAAAGCGGGGTCCAGGATACGCAGTATTTT
NA	NA	TRBV5-1	TRBJ2-1	CASRDPSYNEQFF	TGCGCCAGCAGGGACCCTTCCTACAATGAGCAGTTCTTC
many	TRBD2	TRBV30	TRBJ2-4	CAWSVRRTGGTKNIQYF	TGTGCCTGGAGTGTACGACGAACGGGGGGAACCAAAAACATTCAGTACTTC
few	NA	TRBV29-1	TRBJ2-5	CSVEEVEVRGTQYF	TGCAGCGTTGAAGAAGTCGAGGTCCGGGGGACCCAGTACTTC
NA	TRBD2	TRBV14	TRBJ2-1	CASSLRTSGANEQFF	TGTGCCAGCAGCTTACGGACTAGCGGGGCAAATGAGCAGTTCTTC
NA	NA	TRBV5-1	TRBJ2-7	CASSTAGVALKDEQYF	TGCGCCAGCAGCACCGCAGGGGTCGCCCTTAAGGATGAGCAGTACTTC
few	NA	TRBV4-1	TRBJ1-4	CASRRLGSTNEKLFF	TGCGCCAGCAGGCGCCTGGGATCCACTAATGAAAAACTGTTTTTT
NA	NA	TRBV7-2	TRBJ1-1	CASSALGVNTEAFF	TGTGCCAGCAGCGCCCTGGGAGTGAACACTGAAGCTTTCTTT
NA	TRBD2	TRBV3-1	TRBJ2-3	CANSQAGGYTDTQYF	TGTGCCAACAGCCAAGCGGGGGGATACACAGATACGCAGTATTTT
NA	NA	TRBV9	TRBJ2-6	CASSSHRSGANVLTF	TGTGCCAGCAGCTCCCATCGTTCTGGGGCCAACGTCCTGACTTTC
NA	NA	TRBV6-1	TRBJ2-5	CASSGGGWVETQYF	TGTGCCAGCAGTGGCGGGGGCTGGGTGGAGACCCAGTACTTC
few	NA	TRBV7-6	TRBJ1-1	CASSLVRRGGRGNTEAFF	TGTGCCAGCAGCTTAGTTCGGAGGGGCGGAAGAGGGAACACTGAAGCTTTCTTT
few	TRBD2	TRBV7-2	TRBJ2-3	CASIPGLAGDTQYF	TGTGCCAGCATCCCGGGACTAGCGGGAGATACGCAGTATTTT
few	TRBD1	TRBV29-1	TRBJ2-7	CSVLRQGAGEQYF	TGCAGCGTGCTTAGACAGGGGGCGGGCGAGCAGTACTTC
NA	NA	TRBV5-4	TRBJ1-2	CASSTGGTANYGYTF	TGCGCCAGCAGCACGGGCGGGACGGCTAACTATGGCTACACCTTC
NA	NA	TRBV15	TRBJ2-5	CATSRGLGGGGEQETQYF	TGTGCCACCAGCAGAGGCTTAGGGGGGGGAGGGGAACAAGAGACCCAGTACTTC
few	NA	TRBV5-6	TRBJ1-6	CASRGTGTSPLHF	TGTGCCAGCAGGGGCACGGGAACATCACCCCTCCACTTT
NA	NA	TRBV20-1	TRBJ2-3	CSVHGPADTQYF	TGCAGTGTGCACGGCCCGGCAGATACGCAGTATTTT
NA	NA	TRBV6-5	TRBJ1-2	CASRPQGVYFYGYTF	TGTGCCAGCAGACCCCAAGGGGTTTATTTCTATGGCTACACCTTC
few	TRBD2	TRBV28	TRBJ2-6	CASSLGGPSGANVLTF	TGTGCCAGCAGTTTGGGAGGGCCCTCTGGGGCCAACGTCCTGACTTTC
few	NA	TRBV20-1	TRBJ2-7	CSALENSYEQYF	TGCAGTGCATTGGAGAACTCCTACGAGCAGTACTTC
NA	NA	TRBV2	TRBJ2-4	CASSEVGNIQYF	TGTGCCAGCAGTGAAGTGGGGAACATTCAGTACTTC
NA	TRBD2	TRBV12-3/TRBV12-4	TRBJ2-3	CASSRLAGGNTDTQYF	TGTGCCAGCAGCCGATTAGCGGGGGGGAACACAGATACGCAGTATTTT
few	NA	TRBV3-1	TRBJ1-2	CASSPAGWIGYTF	TGTGCCAGCAGCCCGGCTGGGTGGATTGGCTACACCTTC
NA	NA	TRBV29-1	TRBJ1-2	CSVDGDYGYTF	TGCAGCGTTGATGGAGATTATGGCTACACCTTC
NA	NA	TRBV10-2	TRBJ2-7	CASSPGQQPEQYF	TGTGCCAGCAGTCCAGGACAGCAACCCGAGCAGTACTTC
NA	NA	TRBV9	TRBJ2-1	CASSADGAYNEQFF	TGTGCCAGCAGCGCTGACGGGGCCTACAATGAGCAGTTCTTC
NA	NA	TRBV20-1	TRBJ1-4	CSASGRGTEKLFF	TGCAGTGCTAGTGGCAGGGGTACTGAAAAACTGTTTTTT
few	NA	TRBV12-3/TRBV12-4	TRBJ2-3	CASSYGLPDTQYF	TGTGCCAGCAGTTACGGACTACCAGATACGCAGTATTTT
NA	NA	TRBV27	TRBJ2-5	CASASLGMGWRETQYF	TGTGCCAGCGCCAGCCTCGGGATGGGGTGGAGAGAGACCCAGTACTTC
NA	TRBD1	TRBV5-8	TRBJ2-5	CASSHRDRLEETQYF	TGTGCCAGCAGCCACCGGGACAGGCTTGAGGAGACCCAGTACTTC
NA	TRBD2	TRBV3-1	TRBJ2-1	CASSHTSGIANEQFF	TGTGCCAGCAGCCACACTAGCGGGATCGCCAATGAGCAGTTCTTC
NA	NA	TRBV6-1	TRBJ2-7	CASSEVCEQYF	TGTGCCAGTAGTGAAGTCTGCGAGCAGTACTTC
NA	TRBD2	TRBV15	TRBJ2-5	CATSRDRSGVSTQYF	TGTGCCACCAGCAGAGATCGGAGCGGGGTGTCGACCCAGTACTTC
NA	NA	TRBV2	TRBJ1-1	CATPGAYTEAFF	TGTGCCACCCCGGGGGCTTACACTGAAGCTTTCTTT
once	NA	TRBV12-3/TRBV12-4	TRBJ2-3	CASSFGQGGGTDTQYF	TGTGCCAGCAGTTTCGGACAGGGAGGGGGGACAGATACGCAGTATTTT
NA	NA	TRBV6-5	TRBJ1-1	CASSYSIVPGNTEAFF	TGTGCCAGCAGTTACTCGATAGTCCCGGGGAACACTGAAGCTTTCTTT
few	NA	TRBV11-2	TRBJ2-1	CASSYAPADNEQFF	TGTGCCAGCAGCTACGCGCCGGCGGATAATGAGCAGTTCTTC
NA	TRBD2	TRBV15	TRBJ2-7	CATSKTRGESHEQYF	TGTGCCACCAGCAAAACCCGGGGGGAATCCCACGAGCAGTACTTC
few	NA	TRBV4-2	TRBJ1-2	CASSQDPQGTNYGYTF	TGTGCCAGCAGCCAAGACCCCCAGGGTACTAACTATGGCTACACCTTC
once	TRBD2	TRBV2	TRBJ2-5	CASTSQRGGGETQYF	TGTGCCAGCACTTCCCAGCGGGGGGGCGGAGAGACCCAGTACTTC